These 6 T cell receptor beta chains share one sample of origin, sequenced in a study of blood T cells in healthy people across ages. A second PCR of about 7 to 12 cycles used a sample-barcoded 5' primer and a J-beta primer mix. TCRdb re-called the 5' RACE reads with MiXCR, one entry per CDR3 protein. The data show about 800,000 distinct CDR3 sequences, roughly 50% seen once. The sample was blood. Receptor source: a man aged 25 to 45 in good health.

The rearrangement joins TRBV11-2 to TRBJ1-2; D is uncertain. The germline V gene has CDR1 SGHAT and CDR2 FQNNGV. This CDR3 spans 15 amino acids. V was shortened by 5 bases and J by 8 bases, with 21 bases between the two germline ends. The CDR3 here is CASSQPTVIYHGYTF. The CDR3 nucleotides are TGTGCCAGCAGCCAACCGACGGTTATATATCACGGCTACACCTTC.

The table lists this clonotype with a few counts. The gene calls are TRBV7-9 and TRBJ1-2; no clear D gene. V lost 5 bases to trimming and J lost 5 bases, with 12 bases between them. The CDR3 runs 13 residues. The germline gives CDR1 SEHNR, CDR2 FQNEAQ (reference sequence). CDR3 residues: CASSPEAPYGYTF. Here the CDR3 DNA reads TGTGCCAGCAGCCCTGAGGCCCCATATGGCTACACCTTC. Filled out from reference TRBV7-9 and TRBJ1-2, the complete variable domain reads DTGVSQNPRHKITKRGQNVTFRCDPISEHNRLYWYRQTLGQGPEFLTYFQNEAQLEKSRLLSDRFSAERPKGSFSTLEIQRTEQGDSAMYLCASSPEAPYGYTFGSGTRLTVV.

This clonotype showed up just a few times. The J gene is TRBJ2-4, the V gene TRBV7-2, with 7 bases lining up with TRBD1. The J call may be mistaken, given a closer DNA end match to TRBJ2-5. The CDR3 covers 15 residues. Per the germline V gene, CDR1 is SGHTA and CDR2 is FQGNSA. In nucleotides, the CDR3 is TGTGCCAGCAGCTTAGGGACAGGTTATGGGGAGACCCAGTACTTC. Its translation: CASSLGTGYGETQYF.

This chain links TRBV5-6 with TRBJ1-6, with TRBD1 matching over 7 bases. From germline, CDR1 is SGHDT and CDR2 YYEEEE. The V segment lost 5 bases and the J segment 8 bases; nucleotides outside the gene matches: 7. This CDR3 contains 14 residues. CDR3 amino acids: CASSSTGQYSPLHF. In DNA form, the CDR3 reads TGTGCCAGCAGTTCGACAGGGCAGTATTCACCCCTCCACTTT.

The chain uses TRBV9 and TRBJ1-3; the D gene is possibly TRBD1 (6 bases). The CDR3 consists of 15 residues. V lost 2 bases and J 0 bases, leaving 9 bases between the germline ends. Germline V gene data show CDR1 as SGDLS and CDR2 as YYNGEE. The CDR3 loop reads CASSVGQTSGNTIYF. As DNA, the CDR3 is TGTGCCAGCAGCGTTGGACAGACCTCTGGAAACACCATATATTTT.

CDR3 in DNA: TGCGCCAGCAGCCTAGACCGATCTGGGACCCAGTACTTC. This gives the protein CASSLDRSGTQYF. The V gene is TRBV5-1, the J gene TRBJ2-5; no firm D call. The germline gives CDR1 SGHRS, CDR2 YFSETQ. V shed 4 bases and J shed 7 bases, with 14 bases lying between them. The length of the CDR3 is 13 residues.